There are a few counts of the clone carrying this T cell receptor (beta chain). Using RNA transcripts, the TCR beta CDR3 regions were amplified. HTBI-primed RT-PCR formed the first round, and a multiplex PCR formed the second. TCRdb reprocessed the multiplex PCR reads via MiXCR and lists one record per CDR3 protein. The repertoire holds some 250,000 distinct CDR3 sequences, with around 42% as singletons. These data originate in a study of Graves' ophthalmopathy and Graves' hyperthyroidism. The source of the PBMCs was around 9 ml of fresh peripheral blood. This receptor was identified in an adult man with Graves' ophthalmopathy. The sequenced sample was peripheral blood.

CDR3 loop: CASSFTMNTEAFF. The CDR3 DNA reads as TGTGCCAGCAGCTTTACTATGAACACTGAAGCTTTCTTT. This sequence joins TRBV7-2 and TRBJ1-1; D not certain. V lost 3 bases and J 0 bases, leaving 5 bases between the germline ends. Germline assignment: CDR1 SGHTA and CDR2 FQGNSA. The CDR3 is 13 residues long.